The following is a T cell receptor beta chain sequence with its context. Its antigen specificity is not known. Nothing much larger sits one base from this clone, and base qualities are not available. CDR3 length: 15 amino acids, cysteine to phenylalanine. Just CDR3 DNA is preserved here, 45 bases in frame from base 1. Trimming accounts for 6 bases at V and 8 bases at J, while the number of junction bases matched to no gene is 13. According to the germline V gene (reference sequence), CDR1 reads DFQATT and CDR2 reads SNEGSKA. The entry originates in a study of T cell repertoires in cytomegalovirus infection (dated by TCRdb to the late 2010s). For context, the study as a whole: Because public TCR beta signatures pointed to carriage of CMV infection together with the matching HLA type, the HLA type of each donor mattered for the analysis. General conclusions and limits of the study: The ex vivo response was dominated by HLA-C-restricted CMV-specific TCR beta clonotypes, which also provided the single most frequent clonotype in two of eight donors. In both this cohort and an independent roughly 400-donor cohort, the cumulative frequency of public TCR beta family members distinguished carriers of CMV infection plus the relevant HLA type.

The instrument given in TCRdb is Illumina HiSeq 1500. TCRdb itself trimmed the public reads at Q25 with fastp, ran MiXCR and retained productive beta chains. Each CDR3 protein gets just one entry, which takes the most common genes and DNA from the rows behind it. The sample includes 490,000 or so distinct CDR3 sequences, with 11% observed a single time. The ten largest make up around 9.6% of the sample. Rearrangement joined TRBV20-1 to TRBJ2-1, with 10 bases aligning to TRBD2. The sequence was obtained from a human donor in good health (CMV status not recorded). Some clones in this sample may be carry-over from other donors' samples. Sequenced sample: PBMCs. The sequenced DNA is TGCAGTGCCCGGCCCCCAGCGGGGGGGCGGGATGAGCAGTTCTTC. Its protein is CSARPPAGGRDEQFF.